This T cell receptor (beta chain) was recorded in a study of cytotoxic CD8 clonotypes in ibrutinib-treated CLL. The repertoire was sequenced with immunoSEQ multiplex PCR; TCRdb's copy has only in-frame clones and lacks some. Of roughly 300,000 clones in the sample, about 72% were seen once. Germline V gene sequence: CDR1 SGHAT, CDR2 FQDESV (reference sequence). V trimming: 0 bases; J trimming: 5 bases; junction bases outside the gene matches: 8. The CDR3 is 16 residues long. The sequence was obtained from a human donor with chronic lymphocytic leukemia. The chain has TRBV11-1 and TRBJ2-5, with 8 positions matching TRBD1. The specimen comprised PBMCs, sampled at disease progression, from a patient treated with ibrutinib. This CDR3 is CASSLAFRTGLETQYF. In DNA, the CDR3 is TGTGCCAGCAGCTTAGCGTTCAGGACAGGGTTGGAGACCCAGTACTTC.